The rows below give T cell receptor beta chains drawn from one sample of a study of T cell repertoires in cytomegalovirus infection. Their target antigens are unknown. TCRdb redid the calling of the reads with MiXCR, one entry per CDR3 protein. The table has 550,000 to 850,000 distinct CDR3 sequences, about 30% seen once. The specimen was cultured PBMCs, collected from culture after CMV antigen stimulation. These receptors were collected from a human donor in good health (CMV status not recorded). Some clones in this sample may be carry-over from other donors' samples. Each CDR3 is given with its conserved first and last residue. The D gene is left open where the match is weak. Clone size is not always given. Where it is, it says once, few, many or a class for expanded clones.

CDR3nt: TGTGCCAGCAGCTTAGATTGGCAGACCCAGTACTTC
CDR3aa: CASSLDWQTQYF
d_gene: .
v_gene: TRBV7-2
abundance: many
j_gene: TRBJ2-5

CDR3nt: TGTGCCAGCAGCCCCCCCCCTATGAACACTGAAGCTTTCTTT
CDR3aa: CASSPPPMNTEAFF
d_gene: .
v_gene: TRBV5-5
abundance: .
j_gene: TRBJ1-1

CDR3nt: TGTGCCAGCTCAGCTACACAGGGGGCATGGACTGAAGCTTTCTTT
CDR3aa: CASSATQGAWTEAFF
d_gene: TRBD1
v_gene: TRBV6-1
abundance: many
j_gene: TRBJ1-1

CDR3nt: TGTGCCAGCAACAACAGGGGCCCCTACAATGAGCAGTTCTTC
CDR3aa: CASNNRGPYNEQFF
d_gene: TRBD1
v_gene: TRBV2
abundance: .
j_gene: TRBJ2-1

CDR3nt: TGCAGTGCCCGCCCAACCGTTACTGAAGCTTTCTTT
CDR3aa: CSARPTVTEAFF
d_gene: .
v_gene: TRBV20-1
abundance: .
j_gene: TRBJ1-1

CDR3nt: TGTGCCATCAGTTCGACAGCTGCAACTAATGAAAAACTGTTTTTT
CDR3aa: CAISSTAATNEKLFF
d_gene: .
v_gene: TRBV10-3
abundance: .
j_gene: TRBJ1-4

CDR3nt: TGTGCCAGCAGTTTTTCTACTAGGGGTTACACTGAAGCTTTCTTT
CDR3aa: CASSFSTRGYTEAFF
d_gene: .
v_gene: TRBV28
abundance: .
j_gene: TRBJ1-1

CDR3nt: TGTGCCAGCAGCGTAGCTGGGCAGGGGGCTTACAATGAGCAGTTCTTC
CDR3aa: CASSVAGQGAYNEQFF
d_gene: TRBD1
v_gene: TRBV9
abundance: .
j_gene: TRBJ2-1

CDR3nt: TGTGCCAGCAGTTTCATTAGCGGGAGTGGGGTCGATGAGCAGTTCTTC
CDR3aa: CASSFISGSGVDEQFF
d_gene: TRBD2
v_gene: TRBV12-3/TRBV12-4
abundance: few
j_gene: TRBJ2-1

CDR3nt: TGTGCCAGCAGTGGGGAGACAGGGCGAGGCACTGAAGCTTTCTTT
CDR3aa: CASSGETGRGTEAFF
d_gene: TRBD1
v_gene: TRBV27
abundance: .
j_gene: TRBJ1-1

CDR3nt: TGCAGCGTTTCCGGGACAGGGGGAAGATACAATGAGCAGTTCTTC
CDR3aa: CSVSGTGGRYNEQFF
d_gene: TRBD1
v_gene: TRBV29-1
abundance: .
j_gene: TRBJ2-1

CDR3nt: TGCAGCGTTGAGCGGGAGAACAGGGAGCTGTTTTTT
CDR3aa: CSVERENRELFF
d_gene: TRBD2
v_gene: TRBV29-1
abundance: .
j_gene: TRBJ2-2

CDR3nt: TGTGCCAGCAGTTTCCCGGGGGGAAGGACAGATACGCAGTATTTT
CDR3aa: CASSFPGGRTDTQYF
d_gene: TRBD2
v_gene: TRBV27
abundance: few
j_gene: TRBJ2-3

CDR3nt: TGTGCCAGCAGTCGCGTCCAGACAAATAGCAATCAGCCCCAGCATTTT
CDR3aa: CASSRVQTNSNQPQHF
d_gene: .
v_gene: TRBV28
abundance: .
j_gene: TRBJ1-5

CDR3nt: TGTGCCAGCAAATACCCGGGAAATCAGCCCCAGCATTTT
CDR3aa: CASKYPGNQPQHF
d_gene: .
v_gene: TRBV7-2
abundance: few
j_gene: TRBJ1-5

CDR3nt: TGTGCCATCAGTGAGTCTGGAGGTGTTCAGACCCAGTACTTC
CDR3aa: CAISESGGVQTQYF
d_gene: .
v_gene: TRBV10-3
abundance: .
j_gene: TRBJ2-5

CDR3nt: TGTGCCAGCAGTCCCCGACTGGGCAGCGGGGGGGCGAGCACGCAGTATTTT
CDR3aa: CASSPRLGSGGASTQYF
d_gene: TRBD2
v_gene: TRBV12-3/TRBV12-4
abundance: .
j_gene: TRBJ2-3

CDR3nt: TGTGCCAGCTCGGTATCTTCGAGCAACACCGGGGAGCTGTTTTTT
CDR3aa: CASSVSSSNTGELFF
d_gene: .
v_gene: TRBV18
abundance: few
j_gene: TRBJ2-2

CDR3nt: TGTGCCAGCAGTTTATCTCAGGGACTCCTGAACACTGAAGCTTTCTTT
CDR3aa: CASSLSQGLLNTEAFF
d_gene: .
v_gene: TRBV28
abundance: many
j_gene: TRBJ1-1

CDR3nt: TGTGCCAGCAGCTTAGGTAGTCCAAGCCTTAATTCACCCCTCCACTTT
CDR3aa: CASSLGSPSLNSPLHF
d_gene: .
v_gene: TRBV7-2
abundance: few
j_gene: TRBJ1-6

CDR3nt: TGTGCCAGCAGCCCCCAGCAGGGACAGCCCCAGCATTTT
CDR3aa: CASSPQQGQPQHF
d_gene: .
v_gene: TRBV7-2
abundance: many
j_gene: TRBJ1-5

CDR3nt: TGTGCCAGTAGTATAGTGAACTCTGGGGCCAACGTCCTGACTTTC
CDR3aa: CASSIVNSGANVLTF
d_gene: .
v_gene: TRBV19
abundance: .
j_gene: TRBJ2-6

CDR3nt: TGTGCCAGCAGCCAGAGGGGCAATGAGCAGTTCTTC
CDR3aa: CASSQRGNEQFF
d_gene: .
v_gene: TRBV7-6
abundance: many
j_gene: TRBJ2-1

CDR3nt: TGTGCCAGCTCACCATACACAGGGTTTGCAACAGATACGCAGTATTTT
CDR3aa: CASSPYTGFATDTQYF
d_gene: .
v_gene: TRBV18
abundance: few
j_gene: TRBJ2-3

CDR3nt: TGTGCCAGCAGCTCCTCTAGCGGGGGGGTAGAGACCCAGTACTTC
CDR3aa: CASSSSSGGVETQYF
d_gene: TRBD2
v_gene: TRBV7-2
abundance: .
j_gene: TRBJ2-5

CDR3nt: TGTGCCAGCAGCTTAATTAGCGGGGGGCCAATCCGTCCCGGGGAGCTGTTTTTT
CDR3aa: CASSLISGGPIRPGELFF
d_gene: TRBD2
v_gene: TRBV7-6
abundance: few
j_gene: TRBJ2-2

CDR3nt: TGCAGTGCCCCCTTACCGTTTTGGGAAGATACGCAGTATTTT
CDR3aa: CSAPLPFWEDTQYF
d_gene: .
v_gene: TRBV20-1
abundance: once
j_gene: TRBJ2-3

CDR3nt: TGCGCCAGCAGGTCGGCTACGTCTTCCACAGATACGCAGTATTTT
CDR3aa: CASRSATSSTDTQYF
d_gene: .
v_gene: TRBV5-1
abundance: .
j_gene: TRBJ2-3

CDR3nt: TGTGCTAGTGGTTTGGTAATGGGGAGGGGACGGAATCAGCCCCAGCATTTT
CDR3aa: CASGLVMGRGRNQPQHF
d_gene: .
v_gene: TRBV12-5
abundance: .
j_gene: TRBJ1-5

CDR3nt: TGTGCCAGCAGTGAAATCGGGGACGTGTCCCTCTTC
CDR3aa: CASSEIGDVSLF
d_gene: .
v_gene: TRBV2
abundance: .
j_gene: TRBJ2-1

CDR3nt: TGTGCCAGCTCACCCCGGACAGGATACCAAGAGACCCAGTACTTC
CDR3aa: CASSPRTGYQETQYF
d_gene: TRBD1
v_gene: TRBV18
abundance: .
j_gene: TRBJ2-5

CDR3nt: TGCGCCAGCAGCGCTTGGTACAGGGCGTCTGAAGCTTTCTTT
CDR3aa: CASSAWYRASEAFF
d_gene: .
v_gene: TRBV5-1
abundance: .
j_gene: TRBJ1-1

CDR3nt: TGTGCCAGCAGCTTCCCTCGGACAGGGATGGACGAGCAGTACTTC
CDR3aa: CASSFPRTGMDEQYF
d_gene: TRBD1
v_gene: TRBV7-2
abundance: many
j_gene: TRBJ2-7

CDR3nt: TGTGCCAGCAGCCCGTATACAGGGGCCGGGGAAAAACTGTTTTTT
CDR3aa: CASSPYTGAGEKLFF
d_gene: TRBD1
v_gene: TRBV7-6
abundance: .
j_gene: TRBJ1-4

CDR3nt: TGTGCCAGCAGCTCTGGACAGGGGGGTTATGGCTACACCTTC
CDR3aa: CASSSGQGGYGYTF
d_gene: TRBD1
v_gene: TRBV11-2
abundance: many
j_gene: TRBJ1-2

CDR3nt: TGTGCCAGCAGCTTAGATCAACGCCGGACGGTAGCGGGAGCTCTAAATGAGCAGTTCTTC
CDR3aa: CASSLDQRRTVAGALNEQFF
d_gene: TRBD2
v_gene: TRBV11-2
abundance: .
j_gene: TRBJ2-1

CDR3nt: TGCAGCACTAACCACAGGGAGAGGATAGATACGCAGTATTTT
CDR3aa: CSTNHRERIDTQYF
d_gene: .
v_gene: TRBV20-1
abundance: few
j_gene: TRBJ2-3

CDR3nt: TGTGCCAGCAGCTTGGGCGTAGCGCAGTATTTT
CDR3aa: CASSLGVAQYF
d_gene: .
v_gene: TRBV7-2
abundance: .
j_gene: TRBJ2-3

CDR3nt: TGTGCCAGCAGTGAGGAGGGCGGCGCGACCGATGAGCAGTACTTC
CDR3aa: CASSEEGGATDEQYF
d_gene: .
v_gene: TRBV2
abundance: few
j_gene: TRBJ2-7

CDR3nt: TGTGCCAGCAGCTTCCTAGCGGGATATTCCTACAATGAGCAGTTCTTC
CDR3aa: CASSFLAGYSYNEQFF
d_gene: TRBD2
v_gene: TRBV7-2
abundance: few
j_gene: TRBJ2-1

CDR3nt: TGTGCCAGCAGCTTAGCTCTAACCACCGGGGAGCTGTTTTTT
CDR3aa: CASSLALTTGELFF
d_gene: .
v_gene: TRBV7-2
abundance: few
j_gene: TRBJ2-2

CDR3nt: TGCGCCAGCAGCCAAGATCAAAGGGTCACTGAAGCTTTCTTT
CDR3aa: CASSQDQRVTEAFF
d_gene: .
v_gene: TRBV4-1
abundance: .
j_gene: TRBJ1-1

CDR3nt: TGTGCCAGCAGCTTACAGGGGACATCGGGCGAGCAGTACTTC
CDR3aa: CASSLQGTSGEQYF
d_gene: .
v_gene: TRBV7-2
abundance: few
j_gene: TRBJ2-7

CDR3nt: TGTGCCAGCAGCGCTCCTTGGGGAACCTACGAGCAGTACTTC
CDR3aa: CASSAPWGTYEQYF
d_gene: .
v_gene: TRBV7-2
abundance: few
j_gene: TRBJ2-7

CDR3nt: TGCAGTGCTAGGGATAACTATGGCTACACCTTC
CDR3aa: CSARDNYGYTF
d_gene: .
v_gene: TRBV20-1
abundance: few
j_gene: TRBJ1-2

CDR3nt: TGTGCCAGCAGCCAAAACCCCCTCGGGGCACGGCACCAAGAGACCCAGTACTTC
CDR3aa: CASSQNPLGARHQETQYF
d_gene: .
v_gene: TRBV7-8
abundance: .
j_gene: TRBJ2-5

CDR3nt: TGTGCCAGCAGCTTTTTGGGGTTAAGGCTTTATCAGCCCCAGCATTTT
CDR3aa: CASSFLGLRLYQPQHF
d_gene: .
v_gene: TRBV7-4
abundance: .
j_gene: TRBJ1-5

CDR3nt: TGTGCCAGCAGCTTAGGAAAAACGGGGAACATTCAGTACTTC
CDR3aa: CASSLGKTGNIQYF
d_gene: .
v_gene: TRBV7-2
abundance: many
j_gene: TRBJ2-4

CDR3nt: TGTGCCACCACCGGACAGGACTACGAGCAGTACTTC
CDR3aa: CATTGQDYEQYF
d_gene: TRBD1
v_gene: TRBV7-8
abundance: many
j_gene: TRBJ2-7

CDR3nt: TGTGCCAGCAGCGGGAACAAGGGGAGCACCTACGAGCAGTACTTC
CDR3aa: CASSGNKGSTYEQYF
d_gene: .
v_gene: TRBV5-6
abundance: .
j_gene: TRBJ2-7